The clone carrying this T cell receptor beta chain occurred a few times. This sample is drawn from a study of blood T cell repertoires in COVID-19. Study summary: In each case, the material was cDNA or gDNA derived from T cells, B-cell-depleted T cells, or PBMCs.

TCRdb's copy holds only in-frame clones and misses some; the assay was immunoSEQ multiplex PCR. This sample carries approximately 170,000 clones, around four fifths of them seen once, and the ten largest clones take 3.6%. Germline-derived CDR1 and CDR2 are LGHNA and YSLEER. Trimming removed 0 bases from V and 4 bases from J; junction bases left unmatched: 7. The CDR3 spans 17 residues. The sequence derives from a woman aged 45 to 65 in a cohort exposed to, infected with or recovered from COVID-19 (not recorded which). The sample comprised PBMCs or T cells enriched from blood (not recorded which). V and J are TRBV4-3 and TRBJ2-2; 8 positions agree with TRBD2. CDR3 nucleotides: TGCGCCAGCAGCCAAGATCCGGGAGGGGTGCCCACCGGGGAGCTGTTTTTT. Translation: CASSQDPGGVPTGELFF.